The present entry profiles one T cell receptor beta chain with its context. This sample was included in a study of shared clonotypes between healthy human individuals. CD45RO negativity and positive selection for CCR7 defined naive CD8 cells, a population that excluded terminally differentiated effector memory CD45RA+ cells. Germline assignment: CDR1 SEHNR and CDR2 FQNEAQ (reference sequence). With V trimmed by 2 bases and J by 2 bases, 6 bases remained unmatched. This CDR3 has 17 amino acids. Some clones are missing from TCRdb's copy, which holds only in-frame ones; the method was immunoSEQ multiplex PCR. Of about 2.2 million clones in the sample, over 85% were seen once.

The material sequenced was naive CD8+ T cells from PBMCs. The V and J genes are TRBV7-9 and TRBJ2-5, with 12 bases fitting TRBD2. This clonotype was sampled from a man in his late teens or twenties in good health. Some clones in this sample may be carry-over from other donors' samples. The CDR3, as DNA: TGTGCCAGCAGCTTACCAAGGACTAGCGGGGAACAAGAGACCCAGTACTTC. This translates into CASSLPRTSGEQETQYF.